These T cell receptor beta chains were read from a single sample in a study of cytomegalovirus exposure and HLA in healthy donors. Clones were sequenced by immunoSEQ multiplex PCR, and TCRdb holds only the in-frame ones, with some missing. The table lists some 120,000 clones, under 85% of them singletons. Sequenced sample: PBMCs. The receptors derive from a man aged 18-30 years in good health and CMV-seropositive. Each CDR3 is given with its conserved first and last residue. The D gene is left open where the match is weak. Clone size is shown for a subset of rows, as once, few, many or a class of expanded clone.

J	length	D	size	V	DNA	CDR3
TRBJ2-6	17	NA	NA	TRBV9	TGTGCCAGCAGCGTAGCCGGAGTCGGGGCTGGGGCCAACGTCCTGACTTTC	CASSVAGVGAGANVLTF
TRBJ2-2	16	NA	NA	TRBV28	TGTGCCAGCAGTTTCATCACTAGCCTAAACACCGGGGAGCTGTTTTTT	CASSFITSLNTGELFF
TRBJ1-2	13	NA	few	TRBV11-2	TGTGCCAGCAGCTTAGACAGGGAGGATGGCTACACCTTC	CASSLDREDGYTF
TRBJ2-7	12	TRBD2	once	TRBV29-1	TGCAGCGTTGAGGGGGAGGGTTACGAGCAGTACTTC	CSVEGEGYEQYF
TRBJ2-1	14	NA	once	TRBV14	TGTGCCAGCAGCCATTCGTATGCCTACAATGAGCAGTTCTTC	CASSHSYAYNEQFF
TRBJ2-7	15	TRBD2	NA	TRBV7-2	TGTGCCAGCAGCCAAGCTAGCGGGACCTCCTACGAGCAGTACTTC	CASSQASGTSYEQYF
TRBJ2-1	12	NA	NA	TRBV15	TGTGCCACCAGCAGGCGGGAAAATGAGCAGTTCTTC	CATSRRENEQFF
TRBJ2-1	16	NA	NA	TRBV7-9	TGTGCCAGCAGCCCCAGTGTAGGGGGTAATTACAATGAGCAGTTCTTC	CASSPSVGGNYNEQFF
TRBJ2-7	14	TRBD1	NA	TRBV6-1	TGTGCCAGCAGTGCGTGGGACAGATACTACGAGCAGTACTTC	CASSAWDRYYEQYF
TRBJ1-1	15	NA	NA	TRBV7-9	TGTGCCAGCAGCTCCCCGACGGGGGGGAACACTGAAGCTTTCTTT	CASSSPTGGNTEAFF
TRBJ1-2	12	NA	NA	TRBV6-5	TGTGCCAGCAGCCAGGACAGCTATGGCTACACCTTC	CASSQDSYGYTF
TRBJ2-5	18	TRBD2	NA	TRBV6-1	TGTGCCAGCAGTGAAGCGAATCCCCCCGGGGAGGGCCAAGAGACCCAGTACTTC	CASSEANPPGEGQETQYF
TRBJ1-2	12	NA	few	TRBV18	TGTGCCAGCTCACGGACGGGGTATGGCTACACCTTC	CASSRTGYGYTF
TRBJ1-3	15	TRBD1	NA	TRBV6-6	TGTGCCAGCAGGGGGACAGGGTACTCTGGAAACACCATATATTTT	CASRGTGYSGNTIYF
TRBJ1-1	13	TRBD1	NA	TRBV27	TGTGCCAGCAGTTACACAGGGGACACTGAAGCTTTCTTT	CASSYTGDTEAFF
TRBJ2-3	15	NA	NA	TRBV5-1	TGCGCCAGCAGCTCGACAGGAGACTTCACAGATACGCAGTATTTT	CASSSTGDFTDTQYF
TRBJ2-3	17	TRBD2	once	TRBV18	TGTGCCAGCTCACAACTAAGACTAGCGAAAAGCACAGATACGCAGTATTTT	CASSQLRLAKSTDTQYF
TRBJ1-1	13	NA	NA	TRBV28	TGTGCCAGCAAGGCGGGGGGAAACACTGAAGCTTTCTTT	CASKAGGNTEAFF
TRBJ1-2	13	TRBD1	NA	TRBV25-1	TGTGCCAGCAGTGAAGGACAGGGCTATGGCTACACCTTC	CASSEGQGYGYTF
TRBJ2-5	15	TRBD2	NA	TRBV2	TGTGCCAGCAGGGATAGCGGGATGGGGTGGGAGACCCAGTACTTC	CASRDSGMGWETQYF
TRBJ1-2	13	NA	few	TRBV30	TGTGCCTGGAGTCCCTCCGGGGTTTACGGCTACACCTTC	CAWSPSGVYGYTF
TRBJ1-1	13	TRBD1	NA	TRBV9	TGTGCCAGCAGCGTAGATGGACAGGGGAAAGCTTTCTTT	CASSVDGQGKAFF
TRBJ2-1	18	TRBD2	NA	TRBV7-8	TGTGCCAGCAGCATACTACCCCGACTAGCGTATTCTTACAATGAGCAGTTCTTC	CASSILPRLAYSYNEQFF
TRBJ2-7	13	NA	NA	TRBV5-6	TGTGCCAGCAGCTTGGACAGGGCCTACGAGCAGTACTTC	CASSLDRAYEQYF
TRBJ2-7	18	TRBD2	NA	TRBV29-1	TGCAGCGTTTTAACCAGGGGACTAGCGGGAGGGCCTTCCTACGAGCAGTACTTC	CSVLTRGLAGGPSYEQYF
TRBJ1-4	14	NA	NA	TRBV7-9	TGTGCCAGCAGCCCGGACTCAACTAATGAAAAACTGTTTTTT	CASSPDSTNEKLFF
TRBJ2-2	16	TRBD2	once	TRBV5-4	TGTGCCAGCTCCAGACTAGCGGGAGGGCCTGTCGGGGAGCTGTTTTTT	CASSRLAGGPVGELFF
TRBJ2-7	15	TRBD1	NA	TRBV11-2	TGTGCCAGCAGCTTAACAGGGGGAACCTCCTACGAGCAGTACTTC	CASSLTGGTSYEQYF
TRBJ2-7	14	TRBD2	NA	TRBV14	TGTGCCAGCAGGACTAGCGGGAGCGTGGGGGAGCAGTACTTC	CASRTSGSVGEQYF
TRBJ1-3	15	NA	NA	TRBV6-5	TGTGCCAGCAGTTCCACCTTTGGGGGGATGAACACCATATATTTT	CASSSTFGGMNTIYF
TRBJ2-1	20	TRBD2	NA	TRBV11-2	TGTGCCAGCAGCTTAGAAGTACCGGGACTAGCGGGTTTTTCCTACAATGAGCAGTTCTTC	CASSLEVPGLAGFSYNEQFF
TRBJ1-1	16	TRBD1	NA	TRBV19	TGTGCCAGTAGTGGGGGACAGGGGGCGGTGTGGACTGAAGCTTTCTTT	CASSGGQGAVWTEAFF
TRBJ2-1	16	TRBD2	few	TRBV6-6	TGTGCCAGCAGTTACAAGGTAGCGGGAGGATACAATGAGCAGTTCTTC	CASSYKVAGGYNEQFF
TRBJ2-7	17	TRBD2	once	TRBV27	TGTGCCAGCAGTCATTGGACTAGCTTAGAGGGGAACTACGAGCAGTACTTC	CASSHWTSLEGNYEQYF
TRBJ2-7	13	TRBD1	NA	TRBV6-5	TGTGCCACCAGGACAGGGGATGACTACGAGCAGTACTTC	CATRTGDDYEQYF
TRBJ1-2	13	TRBD1	few	TRBV28	TGTGCCAGCAGCCAGACAGGGGTGAAGGGCTACACCTTC	CASSQTGVKGYTF
TRBJ1-2	14	TRBD1	few	TRBV19	TGTGCCAGTACCTCCCCGGGACAGAGGTATGGCTACACCTTC	CASTSPGQRYGYTF
TRBJ2-7	15	NA	NA	TRBV7-9	TGTGCCAGCAACCCCCTCGATCGACTTTCCTACGAGCAGTACTTC	CASNPLDRLSYEQYF
TRBJ2-4	13	NA	NA	TRBV28	TGTGCCAGCAGTTCAGAAGCCAAAAACATTCAGTACTTC	CASSSEAKNIQYF
TRBJ1-1	15	NA	few	TRBV7-8	TGTGCCAGCAGCTTAGCCCGGGTCTCGAACACTGAAGCTTTCTTT	CASSLARVSNTEAFF
TRBJ2-3	16	NA	once	TRBV5-1	TGCGCCAGCAGCTTGGTCGGAGGGGTCATGACAGATACGCAGTATTTT	CASSLVGGVMTDTQYF
TRBJ1-1	14	NA	NA	TRBV6-1	TGTGCCAGCAGTGAAGTTTGGGACACAGGTGAAGCTTTCTTT	CASSEVWDTGEAFF
TRBJ2-7	11	NA	NA	TRBV12-5	TGTGCTAGTGGTTTGGGGGCGGGCTCGTACTTC	CASGLGAGSYF
TRBJ2-1	15	TRBD2	NA	TRBV25-1	TGTGCCAGCATTTCAGGACTAGCGGGAGCAAGTGAGCAGTTCTTC	CASISGLAGASEQFF
TRBJ2-1	19	TRBD2	NA	TRBV14	TGTGCCAGCAGCCAACTGGGACTAGCGGGGGGCTACTCCTACAATGAGCAGTTCTTC	CASSQLGLAGGYSYNEQFF
TRBJ2-7	13	NA	NA	TRBV27	TGTGCCAGCAGTTTTGGTCCAGCCTACGAGCAGTACTTC	CASSFGPAYEQYF
TRBJ2-7	11	NA	NA	TRBV6-1	TGTGCCAGCAAAACAGGCTACGAGCAGTACTTC	CASKTGYEQYF
TRBJ1-4	15	TRBD1	once	TRBV19	TGTGCCAGTAGTACTCGACAGGGAATTAATGAAAAACTGTTTTTT	CASSTRQGINEKLFF
TRBJ2-1	15	TRBD2	NA	TRBV5-1	TGCGCCAGCAGCTTGGAGCTAGCGGGAAAAAATGAGCAGTTCTTC	CASSLELAGKNEQFF
TRBJ1-4	12	TRBD1	NA	TRBV29-1	TGCAGCGTGCGGGACAGAAATGAAAAACTGTTTTTT	CSVRDRNEKLFF